This T cell receptor (beta chain) derives from a study of blood T cells in healthy people across ages. Findings and limits, study-wide: TCR beta diversity tracked closely with naive T cell percentage. Roughly linear declines in TCR beta diversity per million T cells occurred with age.

With 2 bases clipped from V and 2 bases from J, the junction kept 6 bases outside the gene matches. This CDR3 is 17 amino acids long. Per germline, CDR1 KGHSH and CDR2 LQKENI. For this clonotype: Its antigen is undetermined.

Primed by a sample-barcoded 5' primer and a J-beta primer mix, a second PCR proceeded for about 7 to 12 cycles. Every single cDNA molecule received a tag from a template-switch adaptor with 12 random nucleotides. A single record per CDR3 protein comes from TCRdb applying MiXCR to the 5' RACE reads. The sample lists under 2,000,000 distinct CDR3 sequences, roughly 50% occurring once. Total RNA amounts of at least 6 micrograms were extracted per sample. This TCR was recovered from a woman between 40 and 50 years old in good health. J is TRBJ2-1 and V is TRBV18; 10 nucleotides match TRBD2. Source material: blood. The CDR3 loop reads CASSPSSGGEAYNEQFF. The DNA of the CDR3 is TGTGCCAGCTCACCATCCAGCGGGGGGGAAGCCTACAATGAGCAGTTCTTC.